A selection of T cell receptor beta chains follows, all from one sample in a study of cytomegalovirus exposure and HLA in healthy donors. The repertoire was sequenced with immunoSEQ multiplex PCR; TCRdb's copy has only in-frame clones and lacks some. The sample consists of some 190,000 clones, roughly 76% of them appearing once. The sample taken for sequencing was PBMCs. The receptors originated from a woman aged 25 to 39 in good health and CMV-seropositive. The CDR3 runs from the conserved cysteine through the conserved F or W. Each record gives: J gene, V gene, CDR3 protein.

TRBJ2-7,TRBV13,CASSLRGQPYEQYF
TRBJ2-5,TRBV5-1,CASSRGGTGSLGQETQYF
TRBJ1-5,TRBV6-1,CASSDRYSNQPQHF
TRBJ2-2,TRBV5-1,CASRIAGMDTGELFF
TRBJ2-7,TRBV7-8,CASSLRTSATYEQYF
TRBJ1-5,TRBV5-1,CASSYFQGNEPSNQPQHF
TRBJ2-7,TRBV7-2,CASSRRLASGEQYF
TRBJ1-4,TRBV6-6,CASSYFPGTGEEKLFF
TRBJ2-7,TRBV27,CASSYGGTGNEQYF
TRBJ1-5,TRBV2,CASSGAGGGNQPQHF
TRBJ2-7,TRBV27,CASQVLGQAPYEQYF
TRBJ1-2,TRBV7-2,CASSLALSQGTYGYTF
TRBJ1-2,TRBV5-1,CASSPPQGRVNGYTF
TRBJ2-3,TRBV12-5,CASGLGQGSRGDTQYF
TRBJ1-1,TRBV7-8,CASSLENRGGNTEAFF
TRBJ1-6,TRBV6-5,CASSRGQVTSPLHF
TRBJ1-5,TRBV7-8,CASSLGGPRQPQHF
TRBJ1-3,TRBV5-1,CASSLVTGGENTIYF
TRBJ1-3,TRBV25-1,CASSESGRGSGNTIYF
TRBJ2-7,TRBV7-2,CASSLYWGHNEQYF
TRBJ2-1,TRBV19,CASSPGEGSGRRYNEQFF
TRBJ2-7,TRBV28,CASSIPGQGVGEQYF
TRBJ1-1,TRBV18,CASSPTTGITEAFF
TRBJ2-7,TRBV9,CASSAGEGAYEQYF
TRBJ1-2,TRBV7-3,CASSLTGTGVRLTRGYTF
TRBJ1-6,TRBV5-1,CASSHGLDGSSNSPLHF
TRBJ1-4,TRBV5-1,CASSITRRTNYEKLFF
TRBJ1-2,TRBV12-5,CASGLAGGTNYGYTF
TRBJ1-1,TRBV5-1,CASRAGVRNTEAFF
TRBJ1-2,TRBV27,CASSLWNRGYGYTF
TRBJ1-1,TRBV28,CASARPGAEAFF
TRBJ2-5,TRBV19,CASSGRPQETQYF
TRBJ2-2,TRBV6-6,CASSYAQGAPGELFF